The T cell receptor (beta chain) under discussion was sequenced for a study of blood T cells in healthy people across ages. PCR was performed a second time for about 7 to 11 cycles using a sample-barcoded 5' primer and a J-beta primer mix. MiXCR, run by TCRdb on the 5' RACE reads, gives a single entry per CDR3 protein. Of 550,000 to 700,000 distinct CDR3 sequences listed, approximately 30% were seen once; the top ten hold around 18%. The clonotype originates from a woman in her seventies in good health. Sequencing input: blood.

CDR3 amino acids: CASSLTLSGSDGYTF. The CDR3 DNA reads as TGTGCCAGCAGCTTAACGTTGTCAGGGTCGGATGGCTACACCTTC. The chain is built from TRBV7-3 and TRBJ1-2; possibly TRBD1 for D (5 bases). V was pared by 0 bases and J by 6 bases, with 14 bases between. The CDR3 totals 15 residues. The germline V gene has CDR1 SGHTA and CDR2 FQGTGA.